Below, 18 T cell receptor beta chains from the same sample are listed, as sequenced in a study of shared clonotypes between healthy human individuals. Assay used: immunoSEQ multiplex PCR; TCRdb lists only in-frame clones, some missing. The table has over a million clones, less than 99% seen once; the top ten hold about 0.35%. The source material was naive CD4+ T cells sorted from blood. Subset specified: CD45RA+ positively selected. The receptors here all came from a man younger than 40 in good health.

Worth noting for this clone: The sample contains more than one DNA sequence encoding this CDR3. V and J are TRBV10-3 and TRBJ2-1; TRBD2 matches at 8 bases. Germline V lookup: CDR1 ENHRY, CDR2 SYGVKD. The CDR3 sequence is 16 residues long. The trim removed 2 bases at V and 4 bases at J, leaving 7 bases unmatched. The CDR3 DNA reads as TGTGCCATCAGTGAGAGCGGAACTAGCGGTTACAATGAGCAGTTCTTC. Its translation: CAISESGTSGYNEQFF.

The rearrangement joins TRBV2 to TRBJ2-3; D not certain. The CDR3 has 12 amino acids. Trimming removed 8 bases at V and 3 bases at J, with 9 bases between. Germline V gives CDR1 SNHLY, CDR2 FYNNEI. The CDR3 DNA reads TGTGCCAGCCGCGACTCTACAGATACGCAGTATTTT. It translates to CASRDSTDTQYF. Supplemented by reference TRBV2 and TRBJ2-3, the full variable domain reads EPEVTQTPSHQVTQMGQEVILRCVPISNHLYFYWYRQILGQKVEFLVSFYNNEISEKSEIFDDQFSVERPDGSNFTLKIRSTKLEDSAMYFCASRDSTDTQYFGPGTRLTVL.

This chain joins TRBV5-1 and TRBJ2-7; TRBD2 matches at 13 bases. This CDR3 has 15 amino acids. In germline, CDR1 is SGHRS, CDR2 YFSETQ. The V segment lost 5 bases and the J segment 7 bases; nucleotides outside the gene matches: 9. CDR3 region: CASRSGTSGVMEQYF. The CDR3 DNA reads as TGCGCCAGCAGATCAGGGACTAGCGGGGTTATGGAGCAGTACTTC. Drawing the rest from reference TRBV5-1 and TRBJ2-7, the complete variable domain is KAGVTQTPRYLIKTRGQQVTLSCSPISGHRSVSWYQQTPGQGLQFLFEYFSETQRNKGNFPGRFSGRQFSNSRSEMNVSTLELGDSALYLCASRSGTSGVMEQYFGPGTRLTVT.

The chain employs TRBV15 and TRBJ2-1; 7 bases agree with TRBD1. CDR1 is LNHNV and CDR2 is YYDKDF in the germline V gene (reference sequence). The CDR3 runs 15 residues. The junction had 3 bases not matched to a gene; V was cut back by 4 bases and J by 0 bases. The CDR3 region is CATSITGASYNEQFF. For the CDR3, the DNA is TGTGCCACCAGCATTACAGGGGCCTCCTACAATGAGCAGTTCTTC.

The CDR3 coding sequence is TGTGCCAGCAGCTTCAGGGACAATGAGCAGTTCTTC. Translation gives CASSFRDNEQFF. The chain combines TRBV7-9 with TRBJ2-1; D is possibly TRBD1 (5 bases). V was trimmed by 3 bases and J by 5 bases, leaving 5 bases between them. The germline V gene encodes CDR1 SEHNR and CDR2 FQNEAQ (reference sequence). The CDR3 is 12 residues long.

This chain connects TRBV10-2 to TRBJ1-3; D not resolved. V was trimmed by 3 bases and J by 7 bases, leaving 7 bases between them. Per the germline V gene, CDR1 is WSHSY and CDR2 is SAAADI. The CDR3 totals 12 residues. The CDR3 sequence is CASSEGLNTIYF. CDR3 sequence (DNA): TGCGCCAGCAGTGAAGGTTTGAACACCATATATTTT.

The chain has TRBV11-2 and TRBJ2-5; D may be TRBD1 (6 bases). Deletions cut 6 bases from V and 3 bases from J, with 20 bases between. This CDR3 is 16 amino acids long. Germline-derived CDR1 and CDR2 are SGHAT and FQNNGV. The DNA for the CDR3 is TGTGCCAGCAGTTCAGGGGATAGCTTGTACAAAGAGACCCAGTACTTC. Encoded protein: CASSSGDSLYKETQYF.

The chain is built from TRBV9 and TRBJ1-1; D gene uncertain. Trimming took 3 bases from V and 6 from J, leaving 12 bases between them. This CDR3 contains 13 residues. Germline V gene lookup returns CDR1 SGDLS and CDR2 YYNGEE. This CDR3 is CASSGPGFSEAFF. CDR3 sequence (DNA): TGTGCCAGCAGCGGCCCAGGATTCTCTGAAGCTTTCTTT.

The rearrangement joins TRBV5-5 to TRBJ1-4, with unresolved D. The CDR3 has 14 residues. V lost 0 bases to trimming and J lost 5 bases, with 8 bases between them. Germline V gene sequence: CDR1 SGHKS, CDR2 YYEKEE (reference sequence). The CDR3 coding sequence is TGTGCCAGCAGCTTGGCCGGGCCAAATGAAAAACTGTTTTTT. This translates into CASSLAGPNEKLFF.

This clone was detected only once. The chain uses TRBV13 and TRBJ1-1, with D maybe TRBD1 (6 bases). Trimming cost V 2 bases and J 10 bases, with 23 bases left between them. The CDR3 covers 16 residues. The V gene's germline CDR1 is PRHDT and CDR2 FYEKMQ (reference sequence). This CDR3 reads CASSLPGDRALRGAFF. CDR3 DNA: TGTGCCAGCAGCTTACCAGGGGATCGGGCCCTAAGAGGAGCTTTCTTT.

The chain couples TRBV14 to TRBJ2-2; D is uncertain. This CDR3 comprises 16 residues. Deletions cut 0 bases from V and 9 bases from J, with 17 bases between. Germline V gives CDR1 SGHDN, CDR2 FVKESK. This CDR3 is CASSQDIYKGNRELFF. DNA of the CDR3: TGTGCCAGCAGCCAAGATATTTATAAGGGAAACCGGGAGCTGTTTTTT.

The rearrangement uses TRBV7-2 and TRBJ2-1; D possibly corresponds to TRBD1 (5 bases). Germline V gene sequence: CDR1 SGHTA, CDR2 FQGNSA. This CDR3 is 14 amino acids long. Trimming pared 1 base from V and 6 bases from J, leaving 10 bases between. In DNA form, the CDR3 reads TGTGCCAGCAGCTTAGGGACAAGACTCAATGAGCAGTTCTTC. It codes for CASSLGTRLNEQFF.

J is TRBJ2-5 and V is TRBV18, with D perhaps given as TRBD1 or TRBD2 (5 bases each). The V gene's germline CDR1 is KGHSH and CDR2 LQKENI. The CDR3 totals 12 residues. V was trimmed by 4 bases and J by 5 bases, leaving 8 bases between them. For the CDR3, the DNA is TGTGCCAGCTCACTTCGGGGCGAGACCCAGTACTTC. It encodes CASSLRGETQYF.

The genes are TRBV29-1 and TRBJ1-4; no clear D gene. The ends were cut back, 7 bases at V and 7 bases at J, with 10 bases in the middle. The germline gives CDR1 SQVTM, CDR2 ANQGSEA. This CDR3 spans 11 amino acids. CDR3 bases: TGCAGCGGCACCTTATTTGAAAAACTGTTTTTT. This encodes CSGTLFEKLFF. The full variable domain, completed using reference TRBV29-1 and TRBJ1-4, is SAVISQKPSRDICQRGTSLTIQCQVDSQVTMMFWYRQQPGQSLTLIATANQGSEATYESGFVIDKFPISRPNLTFSTLTVSNMSPEDSSIYLCSGTLFEKLFFGSGTQLSVL.

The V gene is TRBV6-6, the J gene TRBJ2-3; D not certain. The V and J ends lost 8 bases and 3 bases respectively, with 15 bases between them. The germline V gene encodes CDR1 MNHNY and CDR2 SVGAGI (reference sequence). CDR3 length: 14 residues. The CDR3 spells CASQTAEGTDTQYF. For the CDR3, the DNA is TGTGCCAGCCAAACCGCGGAAGGGACAGATACGCAGTATTTT.

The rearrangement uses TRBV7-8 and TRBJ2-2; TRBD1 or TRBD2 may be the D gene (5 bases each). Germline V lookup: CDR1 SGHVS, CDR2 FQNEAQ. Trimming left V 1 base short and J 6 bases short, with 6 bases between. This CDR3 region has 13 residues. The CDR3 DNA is TGTGCCAGCAGCTTAGGGGGGTCCGGGGAGCTGTTTTTT. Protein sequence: CASSLGGSGELFF.

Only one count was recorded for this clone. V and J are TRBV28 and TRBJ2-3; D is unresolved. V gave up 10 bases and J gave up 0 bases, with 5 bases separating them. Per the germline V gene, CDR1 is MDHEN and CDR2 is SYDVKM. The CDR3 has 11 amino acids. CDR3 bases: TGTGCCACGTTTAGCACAGATACGCAGTATTTT. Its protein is CATFSTDTQYF.

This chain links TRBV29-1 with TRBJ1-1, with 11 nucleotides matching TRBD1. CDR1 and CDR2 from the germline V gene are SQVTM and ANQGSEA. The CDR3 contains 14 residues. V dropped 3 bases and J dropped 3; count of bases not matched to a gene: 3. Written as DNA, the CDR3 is TGCAGCGTTGATATGGGACAGGGGGACACTGAAGCTTTCTTT. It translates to CSVDMGQGDTEAFF.